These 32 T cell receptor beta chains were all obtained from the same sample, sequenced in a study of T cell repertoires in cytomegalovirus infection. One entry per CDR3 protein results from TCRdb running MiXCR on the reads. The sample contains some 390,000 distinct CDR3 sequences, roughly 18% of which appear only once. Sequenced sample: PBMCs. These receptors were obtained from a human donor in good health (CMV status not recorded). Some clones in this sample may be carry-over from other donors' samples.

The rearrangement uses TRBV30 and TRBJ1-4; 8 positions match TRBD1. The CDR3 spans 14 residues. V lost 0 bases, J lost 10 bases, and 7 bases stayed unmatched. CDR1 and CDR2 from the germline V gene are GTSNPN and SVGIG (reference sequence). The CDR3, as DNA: TGTGCCTGGAGTGTGGACAGGGTTGGAAGAAAACTGTTTTTT. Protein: CAWSVDRVGRKLFF.

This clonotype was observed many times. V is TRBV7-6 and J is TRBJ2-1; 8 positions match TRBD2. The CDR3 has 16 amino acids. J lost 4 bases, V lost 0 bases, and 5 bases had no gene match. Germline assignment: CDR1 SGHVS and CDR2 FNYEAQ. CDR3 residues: CASSLARTSYYNEQFF. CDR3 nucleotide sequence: TGTGCCAGCAGCTTAGCTAGGACTAGCTATTACAATGAGCAGTTCTTC.

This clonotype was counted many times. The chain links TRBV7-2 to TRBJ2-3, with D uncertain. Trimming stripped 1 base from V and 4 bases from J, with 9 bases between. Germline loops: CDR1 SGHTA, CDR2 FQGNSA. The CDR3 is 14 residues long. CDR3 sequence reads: CASSLVDGADTQYF. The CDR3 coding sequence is TGTGCCAGCAGCTTAGTAGATGGCGCAGATACGCAGTATTTT.

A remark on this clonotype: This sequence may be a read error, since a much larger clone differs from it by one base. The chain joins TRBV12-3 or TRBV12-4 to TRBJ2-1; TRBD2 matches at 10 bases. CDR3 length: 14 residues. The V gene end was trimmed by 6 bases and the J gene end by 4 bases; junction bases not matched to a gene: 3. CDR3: CASRLLAGYNEQFF. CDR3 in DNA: TGTGCCAGCAGGTTACTAGCGGGGTACAATGAGCAGTTCTTC.

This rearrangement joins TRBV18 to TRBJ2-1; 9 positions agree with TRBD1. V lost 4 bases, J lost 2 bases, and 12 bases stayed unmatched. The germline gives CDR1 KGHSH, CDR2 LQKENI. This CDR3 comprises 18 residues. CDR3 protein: CASSRLQGQGTTYNEQFF. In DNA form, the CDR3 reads TGTGCCAGCTCACGATTACAGGGACAGGGTACAACCTACAATGAGCAGTTCTTC.

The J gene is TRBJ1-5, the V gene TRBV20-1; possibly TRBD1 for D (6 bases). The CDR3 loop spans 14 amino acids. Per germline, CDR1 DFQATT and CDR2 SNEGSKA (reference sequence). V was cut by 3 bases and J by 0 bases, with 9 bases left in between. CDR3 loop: CSARTGYSNQPQHF. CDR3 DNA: TGCAGTGCTAGGACAGGCTATAGCAATCAGCCCCAGCATTTT.

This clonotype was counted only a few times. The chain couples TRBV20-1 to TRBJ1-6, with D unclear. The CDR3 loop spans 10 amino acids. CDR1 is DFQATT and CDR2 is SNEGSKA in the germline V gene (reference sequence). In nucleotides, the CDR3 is TGCAGCGTCTACCGGTCGCCCCTCCACTTT. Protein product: CSVYRSPLHF.

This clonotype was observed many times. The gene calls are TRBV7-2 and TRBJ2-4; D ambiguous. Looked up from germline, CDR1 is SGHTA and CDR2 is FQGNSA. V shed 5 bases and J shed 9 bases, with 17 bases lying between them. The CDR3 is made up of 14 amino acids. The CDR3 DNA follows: TGTGCCAGCAGCCCGGCACCTTCCGGTAGCATTCAGTACTTC. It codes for CASSPAPSGSIQYF.

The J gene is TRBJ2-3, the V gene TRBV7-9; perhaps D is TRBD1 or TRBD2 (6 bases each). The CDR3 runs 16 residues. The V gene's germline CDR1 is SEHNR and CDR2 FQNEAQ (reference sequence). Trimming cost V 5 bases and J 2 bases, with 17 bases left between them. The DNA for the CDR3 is TGTGCCAGCAGCCCCCCGGCGGAGGGGGTCACAGATACGCAGTATTTT. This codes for CASSPPAEGVTDTQYF. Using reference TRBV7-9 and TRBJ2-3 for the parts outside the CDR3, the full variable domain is DTGVSQNPRHKITKRGQNVTFRCDPISEHNRLYWYRQTLGQGPEFLTYFQNEAQLEKSRLLSDRFSAERPKGSFSTLEIQRTEQGDSAMYLCASSPPAEGVTDTQYFGPGTRLTVL.

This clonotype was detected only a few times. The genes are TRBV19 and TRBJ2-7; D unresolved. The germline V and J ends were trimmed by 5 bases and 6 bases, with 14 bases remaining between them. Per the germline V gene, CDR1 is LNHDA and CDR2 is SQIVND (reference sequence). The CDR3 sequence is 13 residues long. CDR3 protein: CASSPTDGLEQYF. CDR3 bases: TGTGCCAGTAGTCCGACCGATGGGCTCGAGCAGTACTTC.

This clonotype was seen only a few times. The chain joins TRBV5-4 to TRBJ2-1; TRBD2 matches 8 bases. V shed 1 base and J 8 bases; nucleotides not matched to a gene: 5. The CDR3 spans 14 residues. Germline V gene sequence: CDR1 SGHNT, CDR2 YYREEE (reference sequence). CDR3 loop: CASSLWAGGDEQFF. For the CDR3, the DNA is TGTGCCAGCAGCTTGTGGGCGGGAGGTGATGAGCAGTTCTTC.

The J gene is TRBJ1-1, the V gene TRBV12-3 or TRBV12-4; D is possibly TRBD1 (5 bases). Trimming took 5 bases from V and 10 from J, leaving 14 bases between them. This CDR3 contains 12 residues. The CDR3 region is CASSRGAAAAFF. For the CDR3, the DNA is TGTGCCAGCAGTCGCGGGGCCGCCGCAGCTTTCTTT.

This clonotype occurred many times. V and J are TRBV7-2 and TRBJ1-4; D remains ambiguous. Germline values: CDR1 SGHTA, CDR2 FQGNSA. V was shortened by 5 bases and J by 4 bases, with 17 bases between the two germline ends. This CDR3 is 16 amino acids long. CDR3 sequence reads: CASSPAPGLLNEKLFF. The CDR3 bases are TGTGCCAGCAGCCCAGCGCCGGGCCTTCTTAATGAAAAACTGTTTTTT.

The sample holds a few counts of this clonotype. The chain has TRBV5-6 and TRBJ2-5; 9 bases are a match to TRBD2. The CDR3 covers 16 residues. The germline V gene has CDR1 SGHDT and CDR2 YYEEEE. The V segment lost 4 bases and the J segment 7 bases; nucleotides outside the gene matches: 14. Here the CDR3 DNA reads TGTGCCAGCAGCGGGGAAGGACTAGCGCTTGGCGGGACCCAGTACTTC. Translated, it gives CASSGEGLALGGTQYF.

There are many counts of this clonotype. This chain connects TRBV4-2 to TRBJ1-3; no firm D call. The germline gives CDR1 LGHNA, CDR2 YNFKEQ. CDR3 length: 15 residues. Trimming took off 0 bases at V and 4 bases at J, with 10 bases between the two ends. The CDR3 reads CASSQDREAGNTIYF. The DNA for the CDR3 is TGTGCCAGCAGCCAAGATCGCGAGGCGGGAAACACCATATATTTT.

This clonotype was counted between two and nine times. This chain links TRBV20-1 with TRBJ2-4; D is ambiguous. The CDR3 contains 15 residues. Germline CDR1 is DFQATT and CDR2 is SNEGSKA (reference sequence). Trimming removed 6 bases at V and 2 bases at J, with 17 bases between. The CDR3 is CSARGYGRPKNIQYF. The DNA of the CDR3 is TGCAGTGCCCGCGGTTACGGCAGGCCCAAAAACATTCAGTACTTC.

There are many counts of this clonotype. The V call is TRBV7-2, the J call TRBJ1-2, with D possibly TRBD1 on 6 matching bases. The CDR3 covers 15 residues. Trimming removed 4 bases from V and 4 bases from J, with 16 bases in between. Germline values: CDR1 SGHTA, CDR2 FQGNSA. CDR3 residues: CASSYRDNALYGYTF. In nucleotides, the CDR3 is TGTGCCAGCAGCTACCGGGACAACGCCCTCTATGGCTACACCTTC.

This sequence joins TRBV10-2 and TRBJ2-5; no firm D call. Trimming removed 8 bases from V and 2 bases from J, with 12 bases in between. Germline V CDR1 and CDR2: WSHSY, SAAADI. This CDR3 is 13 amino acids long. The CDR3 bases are TGCGCCAGCTCGTGGCTCCAGCAAGAGACCCAGTACTTC. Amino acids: CASSWLQQETQYF.

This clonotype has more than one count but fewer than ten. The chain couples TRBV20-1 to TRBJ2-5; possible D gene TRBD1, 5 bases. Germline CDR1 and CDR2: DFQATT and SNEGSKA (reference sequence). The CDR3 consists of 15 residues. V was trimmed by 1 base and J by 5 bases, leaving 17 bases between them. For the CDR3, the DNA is TGCAGTGCTAGAGTCCCCCAGACAGTCTCGGAGACCCAGTACTTC. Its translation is CSARVPQTVSETQYF.

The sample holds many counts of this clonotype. The DNA of the CDR3 is TGTGCCAGCAGTTTGTACCCGCCGGAGGGGAATGAGCAGTTCTTC. Amino acids: CASSLYPPEGNEQFF. J is TRBJ2-1 and V is TRBV12-3 or TRBV12-4; a possible D gene is TRBD2 (6 bases). CDR3 length: 15 residues. Trimming stripped 3 bases from V and 7 bases from J, with 16 bases between.

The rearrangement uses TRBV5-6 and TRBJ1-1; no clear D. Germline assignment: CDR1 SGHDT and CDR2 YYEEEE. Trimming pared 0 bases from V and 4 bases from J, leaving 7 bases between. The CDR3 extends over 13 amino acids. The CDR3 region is CASSLAGATEAFF. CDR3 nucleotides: TGTGCCAGCAGCTTGGCGGGTGCCACTGAAGCTTTCTTT.

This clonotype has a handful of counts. The CDR3 reads CASTRTGKGYEQYF. In DNA, the CDR3 is TGTGCCAGCACCAGAACAGGGAAAGGGTACGAGCAGTACTTC. J is TRBJ2-7 and V is TRBV6-2 or TRBV6-3; D perhaps matches TRBD1 (6 bases). Trimming left V 7 bases short and J 4 bases short, with 17 bases between. CDR3 length equals 14 residues. Germline loops: CDR1 MNHEY, CDR2 SVGEGT.

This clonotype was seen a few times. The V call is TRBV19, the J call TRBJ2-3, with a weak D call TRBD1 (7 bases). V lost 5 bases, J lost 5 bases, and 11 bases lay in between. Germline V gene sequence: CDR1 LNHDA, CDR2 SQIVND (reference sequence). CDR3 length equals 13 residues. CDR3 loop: CASSPGDRDTQYF. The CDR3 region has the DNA TGTGCCAGTAGTCCGGGGGACAGAGATACGCAGTATTTT.

CDR3 sequence: CASSFRGERGNTIYF. For the CDR3, the DNA is TGTGCCAGCAGTTTCCGGGGGGAAAGAGGAAACACCATATATTTT. This chain links TRBV28 with TRBJ1-3; TRBD1 might be the D (5 bases). The CDR3 sequence is 15 residues long. Deletions cut 3 bases from V and 4 bases from J, with 13 bases between. Per the germline V gene, CDR1 is MDHEN and CDR2 is SYDVKM.

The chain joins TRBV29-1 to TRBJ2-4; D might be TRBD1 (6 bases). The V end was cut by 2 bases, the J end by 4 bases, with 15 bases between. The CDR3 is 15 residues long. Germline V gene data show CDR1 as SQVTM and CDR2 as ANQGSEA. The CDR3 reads CSVEWLGAAKNIQYF. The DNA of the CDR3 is TGCAGCGTTGAATGGCTGGGGGCGGCTAAAAACATTCAGTACTTC.

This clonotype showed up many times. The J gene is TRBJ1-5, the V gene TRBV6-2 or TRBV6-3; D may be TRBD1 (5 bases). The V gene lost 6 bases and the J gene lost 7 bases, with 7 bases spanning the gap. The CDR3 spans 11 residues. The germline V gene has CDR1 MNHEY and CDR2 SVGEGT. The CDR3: CASSQGQPQHF. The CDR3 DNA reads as TGTGCCAGCAGCCAGGGACAGCCCCAGCATTTT.

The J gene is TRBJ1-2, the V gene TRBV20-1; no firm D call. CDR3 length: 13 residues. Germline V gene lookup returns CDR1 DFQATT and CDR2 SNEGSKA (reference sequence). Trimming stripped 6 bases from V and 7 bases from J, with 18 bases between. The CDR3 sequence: CSATVGYRGGYTF. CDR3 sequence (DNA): TGCAGTGCCACGGTTGGGTACCGGGGTGGCTACACCTTC.

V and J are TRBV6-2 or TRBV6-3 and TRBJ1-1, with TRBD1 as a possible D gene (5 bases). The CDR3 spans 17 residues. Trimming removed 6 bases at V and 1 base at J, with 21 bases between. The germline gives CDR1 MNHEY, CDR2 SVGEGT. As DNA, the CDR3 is TGTGCCAGCAGCGGTCCCCTCGGACATCTGGGGAACACTGAAGCTTTCTTT. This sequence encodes CASSGPLGHLGNTEAFF.

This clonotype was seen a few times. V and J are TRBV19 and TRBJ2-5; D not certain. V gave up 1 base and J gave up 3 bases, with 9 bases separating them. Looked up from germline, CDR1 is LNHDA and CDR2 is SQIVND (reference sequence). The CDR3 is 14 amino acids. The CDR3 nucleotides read TGTGCCAGTAGTATAGCACAGTTTAAAGAGACCCAGTACTTC. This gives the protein CASSIAQFKETQYF.

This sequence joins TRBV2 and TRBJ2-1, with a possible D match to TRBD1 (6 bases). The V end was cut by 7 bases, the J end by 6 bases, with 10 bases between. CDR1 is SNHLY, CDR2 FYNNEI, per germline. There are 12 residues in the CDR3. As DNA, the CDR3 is TGTGCCAGCAAGAGGGACACCAATGAGCAGTTCTTC. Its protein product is CASKRDTNEQFF.

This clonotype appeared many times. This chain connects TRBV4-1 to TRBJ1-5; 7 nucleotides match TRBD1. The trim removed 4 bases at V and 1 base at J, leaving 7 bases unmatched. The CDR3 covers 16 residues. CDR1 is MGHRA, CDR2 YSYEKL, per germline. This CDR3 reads CASSPGRDRSNQPQHF. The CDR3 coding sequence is TGCGCCAGCAGCCCCGGCCGGGACAGAAGCAATCAGCCCCAGCATTTT.

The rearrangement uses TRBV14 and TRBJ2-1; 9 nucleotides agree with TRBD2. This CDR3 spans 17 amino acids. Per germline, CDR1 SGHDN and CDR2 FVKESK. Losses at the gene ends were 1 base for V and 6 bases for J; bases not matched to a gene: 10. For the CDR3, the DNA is TGTGCCAGCAGCCAAGCCCTTCCGGGACTAGCTTCCAATGAGCAGTTCTTC. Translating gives CASSQALPGLASNEQFF.